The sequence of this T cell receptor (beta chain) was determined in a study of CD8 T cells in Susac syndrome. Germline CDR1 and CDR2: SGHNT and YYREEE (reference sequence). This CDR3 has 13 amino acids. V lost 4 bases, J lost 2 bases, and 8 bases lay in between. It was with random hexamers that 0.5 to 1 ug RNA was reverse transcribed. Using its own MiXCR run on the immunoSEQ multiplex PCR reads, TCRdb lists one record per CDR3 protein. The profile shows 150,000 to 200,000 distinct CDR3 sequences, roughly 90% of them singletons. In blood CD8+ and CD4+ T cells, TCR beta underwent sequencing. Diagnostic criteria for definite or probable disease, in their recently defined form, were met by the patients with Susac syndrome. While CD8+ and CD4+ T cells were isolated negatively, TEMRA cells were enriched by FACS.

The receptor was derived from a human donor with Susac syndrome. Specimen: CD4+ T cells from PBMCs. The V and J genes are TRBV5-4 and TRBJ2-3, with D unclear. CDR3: CASSQQTTDTQYF. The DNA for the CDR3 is TGTGCCAGCAGCCAACAGACCACAGATACGCAGTATTTT.